The clone carrying this TCR beta chain occurred once. This entry belongs to a study of blood T cell repertoires in COVID-19. Clones were sequenced by immunoSEQ multiplex PCR, and TCRdb holds only the in-frame ones, with some missing. The data hold fewer than 300,000 clones, with around 90% observed a single time. The CDR3 is 13 amino acids. CDR1 is SGHTA and CDR2 is FQGTGA in the germline V gene. V shed 2 bases, J shed 9 bases, and the junction held 4 bases outside the gene matches. The sample comprised peripheral blood. This TCR came from a man aged 18 to 29 with active or convalescent COVID-19. The V call is TRBV7-3, the J call TRBJ2-1; 7 nucleotides line up with TRBD1. The CDR3 is CASSLEGAFEQFF. CDR3 DNA sequence: TGTGCCAGCAGCTTAGAGGGGGCTTTTGAGCAGTTCTTC. The entire variable domain, with the rest obtained from reference TRBV7-3 and TRBJ2-1, is as follows: GAGVSQTPSNKVTEKGKYVELRCDPISGHTALYWYRQSLGQGPEFLIYFQGTGAADDSGLPNDRFFAVRPEGSVSTLKIQRTERGDSAVYLCASSLEGAFEQFFGPGTRLTVL.